Presented here are 29 T cell receptor beta chains from one specimen sequenced in a study of T cell responses to AZD1222 COVID-19 vaccine. TCRdb's table, derived via immunoSEQ multiplex PCR, lists solely in-frame clones and lacks some. Among some 96,000 clones, about nine tenths were seen once, and the ten largest hold roughly 1.8%. This sample comprised peripheral blood, obtained on day 0 of AZD1222 vaccination. The receptors come from an adult in good health.

The rearrangement uses TRBV24-1 and TRBJ2-3; D is unclear. V gave up 4 bases and J gave up 2 bases, with 18 bases separating them. The CDR3 runs 17 residues. Looked up from germline, CDR1 is KGHDR and CDR2 is SFDVKD. The CDR3 nucleotides read TGTGCCACCAGTGACCCTGGGCGCGCCGGAGTCACAGATACGCAGTATTTT. This encodes CATSDPGRAGVTDTQYF.

The rearrangement joins TRBV10-3 to TRBJ1-2; 8 bases map to TRBD1. Germline trimming cut 9 bases from V and 4 bases from J; bases unmatched to any gene: 10. This CDR3 is 14 amino acids long. Germline V gene lookup returns CDR1 ENHRY and CDR2 SYGVKD. This CDR3 is CAMNLGQGGYGYTF. The CDR3 DNA reads TGTGCCATGAACCTTGGACAGGGCGGCTATGGCTACACCTTC.

The chain is built from TRBV29-1 and TRBJ1-4; TRBD1 is a possible D gene (5 bases). The CDR3 has 14 residues. Trimming removed 6 bases at V and 4 bases at J, with 15 bases between. Germline lookup yields CDR1 SQVTM and CDR2 ANQGSEA. CDR3 protein: CSVLSREHNEKLFF. CDR3 bases: TGCAGCGTCCTCAGCAGGGAACATAATGAAAAACTGTTTTTT.

The rearrangement uses TRBV27 and TRBJ1-6; TRBD1 might be the D (5 bases). Germline CDR1 MNHEY, CDR2 SMNVEV (reference sequence). The germline V and J ends were trimmed by 2 bases and 1 base, with 21 bases remaining between them. CDR3 length equals 20 residues. The CDR3 DNA reads TGTGCCAGCAGTTTAAGGTGGGGTGGTCAGGGAAGTTCCTATAATTCACCCCTCCACTTT. This encodes CASSLRWGGQGSSYNSPLHF.

This sequence joins TRBV5-1 and TRBJ1-2; D ambiguous. The CDR3 covers 12 residues. Germline loops: CDR1 SGHRS, CDR2 YFSETQ. Trimming removed 7 bases from V and 6 bases from J, with 13 bases in between. The CDR3 region is CASRRGEDGYTF. Here the CDR3 DNA reads TGCGCCAGCCGACGTGGGGAGGATGGCTACACCTTC.

This chain joins TRBV10-1 and TRBJ1-6; D possibly corresponds to TRBD1 (5 bases). Germline values: CDR1 WNHNN, CDR2 SYGVQD (reference sequence). There are 14 residues in the CDR3. Trimming cost V 6 bases and J 5 bases, with 11 bases left between them. The CDR3 spells CASRGGQDNSPLHF. The CDR3 DNA is TGCGCCAGCAGGGGTGGACAAGATAATTCACCCCTCCACTTT.

V usage is TRBV12-5 and J usage is TRBJ1-2, with a tentative D call TRBD1 (5 bases). Germline V gene sequence: CDR1 LGHNT, CDR2 FRNRAP. The CDR3 is made up of 13 amino acids. With 5 bases removed from V and 0 bases from J, the gap between germline ends came to 7 bases. CDR3 in DNA: TGTGCTAGTGGTGTGGGACCTAACTATGGCTACACCTTC. It codes for CASGVGPNYGYTF. The full variable domain, rest sourced from reference TRBV12-5 and TRBJ1-2, is DARVTQTPRHKVTEMGQEVTMRCQPILGHNTVFWYRQTMMQGLELLAYFRNRAPLDDSGMPKDRFSAEMPDATLATLKIQPSEPRDSAVYFCASGVGPNYGYTFGSGTRLTVV.

The chain is built from TRBV28 and TRBJ2-7, with 9 bases lining up with TRBD1. With 5 bases clipped from V and 3 bases from J, the junction kept 5 bases outside the gene matches. This CDR3 contains 14 residues. Germline lookup yields CDR1 MDHEN and CDR2 SYDVKM. CDR3 in amino acids: CASSPRQGVYEQYF. The CDR3, as DNA: TGTGCCAGCAGTCCCCGACAGGGGGTCTACGAGCAGTACTTC.

This sequence joins TRBV6-5 and TRBJ2-7, with D perhaps TRBD1 (6 bases). CDR3 size: 14 residues. Trimming left V 8 bases short and J 1 base short, with 15 bases between. The germline V gene has CDR1 MNHEY and CDR2 SVGAGI. CDR3 bases: TGTGCCAGCGCAACCGACAGGTTTTCCTACGAGCAGTACTTC. Translated, it gives CASATDRFSYEQYF.

The chain employs TRBV2 and TRBJ1-1; no firm D call. The germline gives CDR1 SNHLY, CDR2 FYNNEI. Trimming took 2 bases from V and 4 from J, leaving 11 bases between them. The CDR3 covers 14 residues. The CDR3 coding sequence is TGTGCCAGCAGTGAACTGATGGAGGGCACTGAAGCTTTCTTT. Translated, it gives CASSELMEGTEAFF.

The genes are TRBV28 and TRBJ1-4; D call uncertain. Germline CDR1 reads MDHEN; CDR2 reads SYDVKM. Trimming shortened V by 8 bases and J by 3 bases, and 10 bases separated the two germline ends. The CDR3 is 13 amino acids. CDR3 nucleotides: TGTGCCAGCTCTACAGCGTCTAATGAAAAACTGTTTTTT. Translated: CASSTASNEKLFF.

DNA for the CDR3: TGTGCCTGGGTGACAGGCTACGAGCAGTACTTC. Encoded protein: CAWVTGYEQYF. This chain uses TRBV30 with TRBJ2-7; D may be TRBD1 (6 bases). This CDR3 is built from 11 residues. Germline CDR1 GTSNPN, CDR2 SVGIG (reference sequence). V lost 5 bases and J 3 bases, leaving 8 bases between the germline ends.

The chain has TRBV10-3 and TRBJ1-4; D gene uncertain. Germline V CDR1 and CDR2: ENHRY, SYGVKD. V was clipped by 5 bases and J by 1 base, with 11 bases between them. This CDR3 spans 15 amino acids. CDR3: CAISSGARTNEKLFF. The CDR3 coding sequence is TGTGCCATCAGTAGTGGCGCCCGAACTAATGAAAAACTGTTTTTT.

The J gene is TRBJ1-4, the V gene TRBV5-1; TRBD1 matches at 9 bases. The V gene's germline CDR1 is SGHRS and CDR2 YFSETQ. This CDR3 comprises 16 residues. V lost 0 bases and J lost 5; bases outside the gene matches: 5. The chain's CDR3 is CASSLGSGTGNEKLFF. CDR3 nucleotide sequence: TGCGCCAGCAGCTTGGGATCGGGGACAGGGAATGAAAAACTGTTTTTT.

The chain employs TRBV7-3 and TRBJ2-5; the D gene could be TRBD1 or TRBD2 (6 bases each). The CDR3 runs 15 residues. Trimming removed 5 bases from V and 5 bases from J, with 18 bases in between. Germline CDR1 SGHTA, CDR2 FQGTGA. The CDR3 spells CASSPRGGFVETQYF. CDR3 in DNA: TGTGCCAGCAGCCCCCGAGGGGGGTTCGTTGAGACCCAGTACTTC.

CDR3 in DNA: TGTGCCAGCACCAGGGCAGGATTTAATGAAAAACTGTTTTTT. As protein: CASTRAGFNEKLFF. The J gene is TRBJ1-4, the V gene TRBV11-2, with D tentatively TRBD1 (5 bases). With 7 bases removed from V and 4 bases from J, the gap between germline ends came to 13 bases. The germline V gene has CDR1 SGHAT and CDR2 FQNNGV. The CDR3 length is 14 residues.

The chain combines TRBV6-5 with TRBJ1-3; no clear D gene. The CDR3 is 15 amino acids. Trimming shortened V by 0 bases and J by 0 bases, and 6 bases separated the two germline ends. The germline V gene encodes CDR1 MNHEY and CDR2 SVGAGI. The CDR3 DNA reads as TGTGCCAGCAGTTACTCGGGTACCTCTGGAAACACCATATATTTT. As protein: CASSYSGTSGNTIYF.

This chain connects TRBV27 to TRBJ2-1; maybe TRBD2 (6 bases). V shed 6 bases and J shed 7 bases, with 16 bases lying between them. The CDR3 runs 14 residues. The germline V gene encodes CDR1 MNHEY and CDR2 SMNVEV (reference sequence). CDR3 coding DNA: TGTGCCAGCAGAGCTTCGGGACTTCTTAATGAGCAGTTCTTC. Protein: CASRASGLLNEQFF.

This clone has just one count. The chain has TRBV6-5 and TRBJ1-1, with a weak D call TRBD1 (5 bases). Germline V CDR1 and CDR2: MNHEY, SVGAGI. The V and J ends lost 8 bases and 6 bases respectively, with 19 bases between them. CDR3 size: 14 residues. The CDR3 DNA reads as TGTGCCAGCTCCAGCAATGGGGGGATACCTGAAGCTTTCTTT. Protein: CASSSNGGIPEAFF.

This sequence joins TRBV2 and TRBJ2-4; D is undetermined. The germline V gene has CDR1 SNHLY and CDR2 FYNNEI. V gave up 6 bases and J gave up 0 bases, with 9 bases separating them. This CDR3 has 14 amino acids. The CDR3 DNA is TGTGCCAGCAGCGTACCACTAGCCAAAAACATTCAGTACTTC. Amino acids: CASSVPLAKNIQYF.

The chain carries TRBV28 and TRBJ2-7, with no clear D. Deletions cut 7 bases from V and 4 bases from J, with 26 bases between. Per the germline V gene, CDR1 is MDHEN and CDR2 is SYDVKM. The CDR3 spans 17 residues. CDR3 region: CASTLPSIGRPSYEQYF. CDR3 coding DNA: TGTGCCAGCACTCTCCCGTCAATCGGCAGGCCTAGTTACGAGCAGTACTTC.

The chain recombines TRBV27 with TRBJ1-3; the D is unclear. This CDR3 contains 13 residues. Germline loops: CDR1 MNHEY, CDR2 SMNVEV (reference sequence). Trimming left V 5 bases short and J 0 bases short, with 5 bases between. CDR3 amino acids: CASSPYSGNTIYF. The CDR3 DNA sequence: TGTGCCAGCAGTCCATACTCTGGAAACACCATATATTTT.

This clone was observed once. The chain combines TRBV6-5 with TRBJ1-3; D is uncertain. Germline V lookup: CDR1 MNHEY, CDR2 SVGAGI. The V end was cut by 2 bases, the J end by 3 bases, with 5 bases between. This CDR3 has 13 amino acids. CDR3 nucleotide sequence: TGTGCCAGCAGTTACGGCCTTGGAAACACCATATATTTT. It encodes CASSYGLGNTIYF.

The rearrangement links TRBV14 to TRBJ2-3; D uncertain. V lost 0 bases to trimming and J lost 1 base, with 8 bases between them. The length of the CDR3 is 15 residues. Germline loops: CDR1 SGHDN, CDR2 FVKESK. In DNA form, the CDR3 reads TGTGCCAGCAGCCAAGACCGACTCGGCACAGATACGCAGTATTTT. It translates to CASSQDRLGTDTQYF.

The CDR3 loop is CASSTQEFYEQYF. The CDR3 DNA is TGTGCCAGCAGTACTCAGGAGTTCTACGAGCAGTACTTC. This chain uses TRBV6-6 with TRBJ2-7; D remains unclear. CDR3 length: 13 amino acids. CDR1 is MNHNY and CDR2 is SVGAGI in the germline V gene (reference sequence). The V and J ends lost 5 bases and 3 bases respectively, with 11 bases between them.

The genes are TRBV7-9 and TRBJ2-1; TRBD1 matches 8 bases. This CDR3 has 14 amino acids. Germline lookup yields CDR1 SEHNR and CDR2 FQNEAQ (reference sequence). V gave up 3 bases and J gave up 8 bases; unmatched junction bases: 6. DNA of the CDR3: TGTGCCAGCAGCTTTAGGGACAGGCAGTATGAGCAGTTCTTC. Translating gives CASSFRDRQYEQFF. Looking up the rest from reference TRBV7-9 and TRBJ2-1 gives the full variable domain: DTGVSQNPRHKITKRGQNVTFRCDPISEHNRLYWYRQTLGQGPEFLTYFQNEAQLEKSRLLSDRFSAERPKGSFSTLEIQRTEQGDSAMYLCASSFRDRQYEQFFGPGTRLTVL.

The chain uses TRBV7-8 and TRBJ2-1; TRBD2 matches 8 bases. The CDR3 runs to 14 residues. Looked up from germline, CDR1 is SGHVS and CDR2 is FQNEAQ. V trimming: 4 bases; J trimming: 8 bases; junction bases outside the gene matches: 7. This chain's CDR3 is CASSSGLAGHEQFF. As DNA, the CDR3 is TGTGCCAGCAGCTCCGGATTAGCGGGACATGAGCAGTTCTTC.

The genes are TRBV10-1 and TRBJ2-3, with 8 positions matching TRBD2. Germline-derived CDR1 and CDR2 are WNHNN and SYGVQD (reference sequence). The CDR3 has 16 residues. The V and J ends lost 2 bases and 5 bases, in that order; junction bases with no gene match: 9. The CDR3 DNA reads as TGCGCCAGCAGTGAGGGGGTAGCGGGATCTTTAGATACGCAGTATTTT. It encodes CASSEGVAGSLDTQYF.

J is TRBJ2-7 and V is TRBV6-5; 7 bases line up with TRBD1. The V gene's germline CDR1 is MNHEY and CDR2 SVGAGI. The CDR3 sequence is 16 residues long. V lost 0 bases, J lost 3 bases, and 8 bases stayed unmatched. The CDR3 nucleotides are TGTGCCAGCAGTTACTCTGGGGGACAGTTGATCTACGAGCAGTACTTC. It yields the protein CASSYSGGQLIYEQYF.